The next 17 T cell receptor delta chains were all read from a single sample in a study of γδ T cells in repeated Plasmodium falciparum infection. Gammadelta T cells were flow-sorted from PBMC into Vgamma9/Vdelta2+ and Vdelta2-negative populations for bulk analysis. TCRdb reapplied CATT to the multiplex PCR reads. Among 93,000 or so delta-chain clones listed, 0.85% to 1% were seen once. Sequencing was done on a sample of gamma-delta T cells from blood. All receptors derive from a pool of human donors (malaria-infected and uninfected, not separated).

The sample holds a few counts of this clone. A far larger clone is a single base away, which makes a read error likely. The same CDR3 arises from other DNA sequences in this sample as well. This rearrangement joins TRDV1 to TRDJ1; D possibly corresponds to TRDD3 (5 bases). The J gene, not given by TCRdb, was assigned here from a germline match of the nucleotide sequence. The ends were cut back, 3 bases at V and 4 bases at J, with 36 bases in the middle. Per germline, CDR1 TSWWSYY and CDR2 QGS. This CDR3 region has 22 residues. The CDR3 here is CALGELVNQRLARGPRIDKLIF. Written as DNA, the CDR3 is TGTGCTCTTGGGGAGCTCGTTAACCAGAGACTCGCCCGGGGACCACGCATCGATAAACTCATCTTT.

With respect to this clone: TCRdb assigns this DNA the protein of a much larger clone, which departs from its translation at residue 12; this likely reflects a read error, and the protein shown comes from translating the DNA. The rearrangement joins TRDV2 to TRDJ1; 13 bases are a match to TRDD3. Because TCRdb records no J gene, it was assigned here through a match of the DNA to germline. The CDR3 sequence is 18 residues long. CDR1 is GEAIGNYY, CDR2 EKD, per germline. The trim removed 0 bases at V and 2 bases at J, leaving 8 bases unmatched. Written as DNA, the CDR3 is TGTGCCTGTGACACCGTACTGGGGGATACGCGCGAGACCGATAAACTCATCTTT. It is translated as CACDTVLGDTRETDKLIF.

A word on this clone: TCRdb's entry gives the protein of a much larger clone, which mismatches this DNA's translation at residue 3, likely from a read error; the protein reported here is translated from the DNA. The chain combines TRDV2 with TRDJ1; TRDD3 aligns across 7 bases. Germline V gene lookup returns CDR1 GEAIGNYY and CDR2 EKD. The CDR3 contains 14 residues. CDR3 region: CAFDQLGTLDKLIF. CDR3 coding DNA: TGTGCCTTTGACCAACTGGGGACCCTCGATAAACTCATCTTT.

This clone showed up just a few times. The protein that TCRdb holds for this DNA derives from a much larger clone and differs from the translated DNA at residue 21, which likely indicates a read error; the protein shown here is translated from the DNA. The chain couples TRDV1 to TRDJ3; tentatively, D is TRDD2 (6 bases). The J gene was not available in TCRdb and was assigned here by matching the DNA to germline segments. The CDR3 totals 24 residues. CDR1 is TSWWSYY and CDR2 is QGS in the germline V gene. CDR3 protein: CALGELGSSRLLQPSLWDTRKMFF. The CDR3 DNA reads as TGTGCTCTTGGGGAACTAGGTTCCTCCAGATTACTGCAACCTTCCCTATGGGACACCCGAAAGATGTTTTTC.

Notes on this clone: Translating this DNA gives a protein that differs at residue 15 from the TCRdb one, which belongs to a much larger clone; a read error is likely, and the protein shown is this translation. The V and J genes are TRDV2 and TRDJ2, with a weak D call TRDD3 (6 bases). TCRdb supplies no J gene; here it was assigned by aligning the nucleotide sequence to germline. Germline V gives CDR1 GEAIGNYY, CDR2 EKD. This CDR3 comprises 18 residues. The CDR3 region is CACDTVLGGVALTAKLFF. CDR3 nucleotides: TGTGCCTGTGACACCGTACTGGGCGGAGTAGCTTTGACAGCAAAACTCTTCTTT.

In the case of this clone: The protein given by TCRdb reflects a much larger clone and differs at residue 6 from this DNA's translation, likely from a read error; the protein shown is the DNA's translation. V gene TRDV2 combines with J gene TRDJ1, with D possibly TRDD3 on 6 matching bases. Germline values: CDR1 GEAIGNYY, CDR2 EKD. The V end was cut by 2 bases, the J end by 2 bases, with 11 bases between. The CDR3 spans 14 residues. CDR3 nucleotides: TGTGCCTGTGACAGGTCGGGGGAGACCGATAAACTCATCTTT. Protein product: CACDRSGETDKLIF.

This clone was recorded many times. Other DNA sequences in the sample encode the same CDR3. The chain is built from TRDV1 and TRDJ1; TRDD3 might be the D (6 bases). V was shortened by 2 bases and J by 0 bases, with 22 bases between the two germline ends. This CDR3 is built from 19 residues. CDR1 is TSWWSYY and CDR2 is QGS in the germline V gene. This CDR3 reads CALGECRDPWGANTDKLIF. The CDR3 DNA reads TGTGCTCTTGGGGAATGTAGGGACCCATGGGGGGCCAACACCGATAAACTCATCTTT.

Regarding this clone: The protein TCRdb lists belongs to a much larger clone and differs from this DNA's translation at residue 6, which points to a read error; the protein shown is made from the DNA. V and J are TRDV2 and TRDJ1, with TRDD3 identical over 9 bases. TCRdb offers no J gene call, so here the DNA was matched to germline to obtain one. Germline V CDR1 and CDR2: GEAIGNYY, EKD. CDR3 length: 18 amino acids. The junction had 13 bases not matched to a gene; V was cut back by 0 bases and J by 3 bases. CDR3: CACDTRNLGDLGADKLIF. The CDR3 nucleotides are TGTGCCTGTGACACCCGAAATCTGGGGGATTTAGGGGCCGATAAACTCATCTTT.

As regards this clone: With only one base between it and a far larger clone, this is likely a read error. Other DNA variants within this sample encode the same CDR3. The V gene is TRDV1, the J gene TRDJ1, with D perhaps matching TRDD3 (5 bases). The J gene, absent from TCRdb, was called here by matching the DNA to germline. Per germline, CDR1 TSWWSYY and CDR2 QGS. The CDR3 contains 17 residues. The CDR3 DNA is TGCGCTCTTGGGGAACTCAGGCCCGGCGGGGGCCACTTTAAACTCATCTTT. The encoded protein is CALGELRPGGGHFKLIF.

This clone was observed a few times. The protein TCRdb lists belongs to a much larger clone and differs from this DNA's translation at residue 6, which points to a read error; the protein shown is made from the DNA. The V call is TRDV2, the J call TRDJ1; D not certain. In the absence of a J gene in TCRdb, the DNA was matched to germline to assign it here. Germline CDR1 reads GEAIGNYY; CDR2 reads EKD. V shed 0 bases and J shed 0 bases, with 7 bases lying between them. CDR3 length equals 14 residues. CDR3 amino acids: CACDTILYTDKLIF. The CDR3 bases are TGTGCCTGTGACACCATTTTGTACACCGATAAACTCATCTTT.

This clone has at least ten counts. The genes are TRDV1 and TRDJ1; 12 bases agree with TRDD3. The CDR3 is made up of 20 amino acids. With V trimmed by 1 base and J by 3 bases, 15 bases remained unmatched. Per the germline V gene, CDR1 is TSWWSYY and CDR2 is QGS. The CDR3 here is CALGEPLTDLLGDTADKLIF. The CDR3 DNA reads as TGTGCTCTTGGGGAACCCCTTACTGATTTACTGGGGGATACAGCCGATAAACTCATCTTT.

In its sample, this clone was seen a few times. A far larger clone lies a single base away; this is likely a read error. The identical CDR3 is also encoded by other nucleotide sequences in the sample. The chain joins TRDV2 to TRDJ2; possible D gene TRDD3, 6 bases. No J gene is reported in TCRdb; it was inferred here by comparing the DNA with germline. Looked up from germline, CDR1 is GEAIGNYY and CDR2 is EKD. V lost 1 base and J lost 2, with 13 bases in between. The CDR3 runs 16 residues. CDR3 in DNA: TGTGCCTGTGACACTTGGGATAGACGGTTGACAGCACAACTCTTCTTT. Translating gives CACDTWDRRLTAQLFF.

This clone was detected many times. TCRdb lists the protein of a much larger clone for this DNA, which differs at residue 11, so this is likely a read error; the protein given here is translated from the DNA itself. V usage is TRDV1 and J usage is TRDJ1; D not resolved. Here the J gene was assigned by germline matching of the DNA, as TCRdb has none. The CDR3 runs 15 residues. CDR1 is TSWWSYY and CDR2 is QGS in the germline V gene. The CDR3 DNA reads TGTGCTCTTGGGGAAATAGCGAGGCCCACCGTTAAACTCATCTTT. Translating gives CALGEIARPTVKLIF.

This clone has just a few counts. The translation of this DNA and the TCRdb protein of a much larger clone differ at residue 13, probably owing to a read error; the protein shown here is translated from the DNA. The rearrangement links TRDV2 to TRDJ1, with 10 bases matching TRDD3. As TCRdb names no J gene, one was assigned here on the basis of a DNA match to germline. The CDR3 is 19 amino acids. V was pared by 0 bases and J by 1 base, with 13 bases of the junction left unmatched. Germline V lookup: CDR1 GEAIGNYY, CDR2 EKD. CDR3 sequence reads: CACDTVMGTGGFSTDKLIF. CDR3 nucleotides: TGTGCCTGTGACACCGTCATGGGGACTGGGGGATTCTCCACCGATAAACTCATCTTT.

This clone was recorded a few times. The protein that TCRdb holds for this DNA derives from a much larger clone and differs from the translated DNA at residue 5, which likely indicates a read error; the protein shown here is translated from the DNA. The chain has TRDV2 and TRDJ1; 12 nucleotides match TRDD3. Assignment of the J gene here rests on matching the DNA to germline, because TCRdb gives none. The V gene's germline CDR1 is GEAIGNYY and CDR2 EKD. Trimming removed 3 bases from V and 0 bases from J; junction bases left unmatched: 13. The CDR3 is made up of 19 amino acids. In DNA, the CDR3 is TGTGCCTGTGACTCCGGGATCTGGGGGATACGCGGGTACACCGATAAACTCATCTTT. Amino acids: CACDSGIWGIRGYTDKLIF.

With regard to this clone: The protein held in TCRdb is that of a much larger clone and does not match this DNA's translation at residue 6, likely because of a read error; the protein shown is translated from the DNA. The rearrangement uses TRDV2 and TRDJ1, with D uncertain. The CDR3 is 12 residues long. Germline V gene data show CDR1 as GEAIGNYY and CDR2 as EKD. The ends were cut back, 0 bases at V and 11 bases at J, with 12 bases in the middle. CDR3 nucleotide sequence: TGTGCCTGTGACACCGAACGTTCGGCTCTCATCTTT. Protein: CACDTERSALIF.

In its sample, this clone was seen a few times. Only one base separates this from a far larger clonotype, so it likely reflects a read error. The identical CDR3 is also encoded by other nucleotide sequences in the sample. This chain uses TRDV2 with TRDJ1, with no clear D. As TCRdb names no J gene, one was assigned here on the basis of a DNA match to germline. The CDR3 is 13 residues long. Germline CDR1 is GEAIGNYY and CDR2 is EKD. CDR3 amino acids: CACDTGYTDKLIF. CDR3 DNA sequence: TGTGCCTGTGACACCGGGTACACTGATAAACTCATCTTT.